Listed here are 30 T cell receptor beta chains from one sample, sequenced in a study of cytomegalovirus exposure and HLA in healthy donors. In the PCR, 60 Vbeta and 13 Jbeta primers were used. Assay: immunoSEQ multiplex PCR; the TCRdb copy retains only in-frame clones and omits some. The sample lists some 190,000 clones, more than 65% seen once, with 2.9% in the top ten. Sequenced sample: PBMCs. The receptors derive from a female donor in good health and CMV-seronegative.

This clone occurred once. The genes are TRBV4-2 and TRBJ2-7, with a possible D match to TRBD2 (6 bases). Germline CDR1 reads LGHNA; CDR2 reads YNFKEQ. Trimming pared 3 bases from V and 2 bases from J, leaving 14 bases between. The CDR3 consists of 15 residues. The CDR3 region is CASSHLGTETYEQYF. The CDR3 nucleotides read TGTGCCAGCAGCCATCTAGGGACTGAAACCTACGAGCAGTACTTC.

This clone occurred once. This sequence joins TRBV28 and TRBJ2-5; D not resolved. There are 19 residues in the CDR3. Per the germline V gene, CDR1 is MDHEN and CDR2 is SYDVKM. The V end was cut by 1 base, the J end by 4 bases, with 25 bases between. CDR3 protein: CASSLSPSASGILGETQYF. The CDR3 nucleotides read TGTGCCAGCAGTTTATCCCCTTCGGCTAGTGGCATACTTGGAGAGACCCAGTACTTC.

V gene TRBV9 combines with J gene TRBJ2-7; 7 nucleotides line up with TRBD2. V was pared by 0 bases and J by 4 bases, with 1 base of the junction left unmatched. The germline gives CDR1 SGDLS, CDR2 YYNGEE. The CDR3 spans 13 residues. The CDR3 nucleotides are TGTGCCAGCAGCGTAGACGGGGGGTACGAGCAGTACTTC. This translates into CASSVDGGYEQYF.

This clone was detected only once. The V and J genes are TRBV6-5 and TRBJ2-1; TRBD1 aligns across 7 bases. Germline CDR1 is MNHEY and CDR2 is SVGAGI. The CDR3 contains 15 residues. J was trimmed by 5 bases and V by 8 bases; bases with no gene match: 12. The CDR3 protein is CASGYARDRHNEQFF. The CDR3 DNA reads TGTGCCAGCGGCTACGCCCGGGACAGACACAATGAGCAGTTCTTC.

The V and J genes are TRBV4-1 and TRBJ2-7; 8 nucleotides agree with TRBD2. With 1 base clipped from V and 3 bases from J, the junction kept 2 bases outside the gene matches. The CDR3 consists of 14 residues. Per the germline V gene, CDR1 is MGHRA and CDR2 is YSYEKL. CDR3 coding DNA: TGCGCCAGCAGCCAAGTAGGGACTAGCTACGAGCAGTACTTC. Protein: CASSQVGTSYEQYF.

The chain couples TRBV18 to TRBJ1-1, with a weak D call TRBD1 (6 bases). The CDR3 runs 13 residues. The V and J ends lost 4 bases and 3 bases respectively, with 9 bases between them. From germline, CDR1 is KGHSH and CDR2 LQKENI. In DNA form, the CDR3 reads TGTGCCAGCTCACGACAGGCAGACACTGAAGCTTTCTTT. It translates to CASSRQADTEAFF.

The chain has TRBV5-1 and TRBJ2-5, with 11 bases fitting TRBD2. Germline trimming cut 3 bases from V and 2 bases from J; bases unmatched to any gene: 15. Germline V gives CDR1 SGHRS, CDR2 YFSETQ. This CDR3 has 19 amino acids. The CDR3 nucleotides are TGCGCCAGCAGCTCCCTAGGGGGAGTAGCGGGGGGGGGTCAAGAGACCCAGTACTTC. This encodes CASSSLGGVAGGGQETQYF.

The chain couples TRBV25-1 to TRBJ1-6; D gene ambiguous. V was shortened by 7 bases and J by 7 bases, with 8 bases between the two germline ends. This CDR3 is 12 amino acids long. Per germline, CDR1 MGHDK and CDR2 SYGVNS. The CDR3 region is CASTDGNSPLHF. The DNA for the CDR3 is TGTGCCAGCACTGACGGGAATTCACCCCTCCACTTT.

This clone appeared a few times. J is TRBJ1-5 and V is TRBV6-1; 7 bases map to TRBD1. V shed 2 bases and J 4 bases; nucleotides not matched to a gene: 8. The CDR3 has 16 residues. The germline gives CDR1 MNHNS, CDR2 SASEGT. The CDR3 protein is CASSEIFDRANQPQHF. CDR3 bases: TGTGCCAGCAGTGAAATTTTCGACAGGGCTAATCAGCCCCAGCATTTT.

V is TRBV9 and J is TRBJ1-1; no definite D call. Germline V CDR1 and CDR2: SGDLS, YYNGEE. Deletions cut 0 bases from V and 5 bases from J, with 11 bases between. The CDR3 is made up of 14 amino acids. The DNA for the CDR3 is TGTGCCAGCAGCGTAGGGGCAATTGATACTGAAGCTTTCTTT. Its protein is CASSVGAIDTEAFF.

This clone has just a few counts. One end of the junction does not line up with germline, which may come from a read error. The rearrangement joins TRBV27 to TRBJ2-7; D is ambiguous. The CDR3 is 10 amino acids. From germline, CDR1 is MNHEY and CDR2 SMNVEV (reference sequence). In DNA form, the CDR3 reads TGTGCCAGCAGTTTATTTGGCAGGAACTTC. It codes for CASSLFGRNF.

The chain combines TRBV6-1 with TRBJ2-7; a possible D gene is TRBD2 (5 bases). The CDR3 is 13 residues long. V was trimmed by 6 bases and J by 1 base, leaving 10 bases between them. Germline V gene data show CDR1 as MNHNS and CDR2 as SASEGT. The CDR3 spells CASSVDFSYEQYF. CDR3 nucleotides: TGTGCCAGCAGCGTGGACTTTTCCTACGAGCAGTACTTC.

This clone was recorded once. The chain combines TRBV6-5 with TRBJ2-7; TRBD1 aligns across 9 bases. V was pared by 4 bases and J by 6 bases, with 7 bases of the junction left unmatched. Germline CDR1 and CDR2: MNHEY and SVGAGI. The CDR3 runs to 14 residues. CDR3 nucleotide sequence: TGTGCCAGCAGTTTAATGGGGACAGGGCGCGAGCAGTACTTC. Translated, it gives CASSLMGTGREQYF.

The count of this clone is one. The chain joins TRBV4-2 to TRBJ2-7; 15 bases fit TRBD2. This CDR3 is 20 amino acids long. V dropped 0 bases and J dropped 0; count of bases not matched to a gene: 9. Per the germline V gene, CDR1 is LGHNA and CDR2 is YNFKEQ. The CDR3 is CASSQDLFGTSGGSSYEQYF. The CDR3 bases are TGTGCCAGCAGCCAAGATCTGTTCGGGACTAGCGGGGGGTCCTCCTACGAGCAGTACTTC.

This clone was seen only once. The chain is built from TRBV6-1 and TRBJ2-5; TRBD1 aligns across 8 bases. TRBJ2-7 matches the DNA end more closely, so the J call is doubtful. CDR3 size: 19 residues. Germline V gives CDR1 MNHNS, CDR2 SASEGT. DNA of the CDR3: TGTGCCAGCAGTGAAACAGGGGGGACTCCCGTAGGGCTCCCCTACGAGCAGTACTTC. Protein product: CASSETGGTPVGLPYEQYF.

The CDR3 protein is CASSAQDTGDYNEQFF. In DNA form, the CDR3 reads TGCGCCAGCAGCGCCCAGGACACCGGTGACTACAATGAGCAGTTCTTC. The genes are TRBV5-1 and TRBJ2-1; the D gene is possibly TRBD1 (5 bases). The ends were cut back, 4 bases at V and 3 bases at J, with 17 bases in the middle. The CDR3 is 16 residues long. Germline V gives CDR1 SGHRS, CDR2 YFSETQ.

This clone has only one observation. This rearrangement joins TRBV6-5 to TRBJ2-2; a weak D match, TRBD2 (5 bases). The ends were cut back, 2 bases at V and 5 bases at J, with 12 bases in the middle. CDR3 size: 15 residues. Germline values: CDR1 MNHEY, CDR2 SVGAGI. The CDR3 DNA follows: TGTGCCAGCAGTTACGGTTCTAGCTTAACCGGGGAGCTGTTTTTT. It is translated as CASSYGSSLTGELFF.

The chain combines TRBV6-1 with TRBJ2-2, with a tentative D call TRBD1 (6 bases). V was shortened by 6 bases and J by 0 bases, with 8 bases between the two germline ends. This CDR3 comprises 14 residues. Germline values: CDR1 MNHNS, CDR2 SASEGT. CDR3: CASRWTANTGELFF. CDR3 DNA: TGTGCCAGCAGGTGGACAGCGAACACCGGGGAGCTGTTTTTT.

This clone has a handful of counts. The chain joins TRBV5-1 to TRBJ2-7; D perhaps matches TRBD1 (6 bases). The V end lost 1 base, the J end lost 1 base, and 9 bases lay between the germline ends. Germline lookup yields CDR1 SGHRS and CDR2 YFSETQ. The CDR3 runs to 14 residues. The CDR3 reads CASSLRTGSYEQYF. The CDR3 nucleotides are TGCGCCAGCAGCTTGCGAACAGGGTCCTACGAGCAGTACTTC.

V usage is TRBV29-1 and J usage is TRBJ2-7; 9 nucleotides agree with TRBD2. After removal of 4 bases from V and 3 bases from J, the junction contained 13 bases not matched to a gene. The germline gives CDR1 SQVTM, CDR2 ANQGSEA. This CDR3 is 16 amino acids long. DNA for the CDR3: TGCAGCGTTGGTTCGCTAGCGGGAACCACTCTCTACGAGCAGTACTTC. Translated, it gives CSVGSLAGTTLYEQYF.

The gene calls are TRBV7-6 and TRBJ2-5; TRBD2 might be the D (6 bases). Germline-derived CDR1 and CDR2 are SGHVS and FNYEAQ. V was shortened by 0 bases and J by 1 base, with 12 bases between the two germline ends. This CDR3 comprises 16 residues. As DNA, the CDR3 is TGTGCCAGCAGCTTAGCGGTGGGAGGAGCCCAAGAGACCCAGTACTTC. Translated, it gives CASSLAVGGAQETQYF. The full variable domain, rest sourced from reference TRBV7-6 and TRBJ2-5, is GAGVSQSPRYKVTKRGQDVALRCDPISGHVSLYWYRQALGQGPEFLTYFNYEAQQDKSGLPNDRFSAERPEGSISTLTIQRTEQRDSAMYRCASSLAVGGAQETQYFGPGTRLLVL.

The chain combines TRBV18 with TRBJ1-1; D may be TRBD1 (5 bases). The CDR3 has 13 amino acids. Trimming shortened V by 3 bases and J by 1 base, and 6 bases separated the two germline ends. Looked up from germline, CDR1 is KGHSH and CDR2 is LQKENI. CDR3 region: CASSPTANTEAFF. CDR3 DNA sequence: TGTGCCAGCTCACCGACAGCGAACACTGAAGCTTTCTTT.

V is TRBV4-2 and J is TRBJ2-1; 8 bases map to TRBD2. From germline, CDR1 is LGHNA and CDR2 YNFKEQ. The CDR3 spans 15 residues. V dropped 1 base and J dropped 4; count of bases not matched to a gene: 3. CDR3 bases: TGTGCCAGCAGCCAAGTGGGGACTAGGTACAATGAGCAGTTCTTC. As protein: CASSQVGTRYNEQFF.

This clone appeared once. The CDR3 loop is CASSVVGQGANLNTEAFF. The CDR3 nucleotides are TGTGCCAGCAGCGTAGTGGGACAGGGGGCTAACTTGAACACTGAAGCTTTCTTT. The rearrangement links TRBV9 to TRBJ1-1; 12 nucleotides agree with TRBD1. V was pared by 0 bases and J by 0 bases, with 6 bases of the junction left unmatched. CDR1 and CDR2 from the germline V gene are SGDLS and YYNGEE. This CDR3 has 18 amino acids.

This clone was recorded a few times. The V call is TRBV19, the J call TRBJ2-2; tentative D call: TRBD2 (5 bases). The CDR3 consists of 14 residues. The V and J ends lost 6 bases and 8 bases respectively, with 16 bases between them. Germline V gene sequence: CDR1 LNHDA, CDR2 SQIVND (reference sequence). CDR3 protein: CASRPNRDRGELFF. The CDR3 DNA reads TGTGCCAGTAGACCCAATCGGGATCGGGGGGAGCTGTTTTTT.

V and J are TRBV9 and TRBJ1-2; 8 bases fit TRBD1. This CDR3 is 17 amino acids long. V shed 0 bases, J shed 8 bases, and the junction held 15 bases outside the gene matches. CDR1 is SGDLS, CDR2 YYNGEE, per germline. CDR3 region: CASSVGSMVQGAYGYTF. The CDR3 coding sequence is TGTGCCAGCAGCGTAGGGAGTATGGTGCAGGGGGCTTACGGCTACACCTTC. Full variable domain (remainder filled in from reference TRBV9 and TRBJ1-2): DSGVTQTPKHLITATGQRVTLRCSPRSGDLSVYWYQQSLDQGLQFLIQYYNGEERAKGNILERFSAQQFPDLHSELNLSSLELGDSALYFCASSVGSMVQGAYGYTFGSGTRLTVV.

This rearrangement joins TRBV10-3 to TRBJ2-3, with 7 nucleotides matching TRBD2. This CDR3 has 16 amino acids. Germline V gene sequence: CDR1 ENHRY, CDR2 SYGVKD. The ends lost 10 bases at V and 5 bases at J; junction bases unmatched: 18. CDR3 nucleotide sequence: TGTGCCAGCTTTGGGGGGGTCGGTGGGGGGAAAGATACGCAGTATTTT. Protein product: CASFGGVGGGKDTQYF.

The chain joins TRBV15 to TRBJ2-5, with 7 bases fitting TRBD2. The germline V gene has CDR1 LNHNV and CDR2 YYDKDF (reference sequence). The trim removed 6 bases at V and 6 bases at J, leaving 10 bases unmatched. The length of the CDR3 is 14 residues. In DNA form, the CDR3 reads TGTGCCACCAGTGTTCCCGGGGGGACCAAGACCCAGTACTTC. This gives the protein CATSVPGGTKTQYF.

The rearrangement uses TRBV25-1 and TRBJ1-4; weak D call: TRBD1 (5 bases). Trimming stripped 2 bases from V and 8 bases from J, with 6 bases between. The CDR3 sequence is 12 residues long. CDR1 is MGHDK and CDR2 is SYGVNS in the germline V gene. CDR3 DNA: TGTGCCAGCAGTGAAGGGGGGGAAAAACTGTTTTTT. Protein sequence: CASSEGGEKLFF.

The DNA of the CDR3 is TGTGCCAGCATGATGACAAGCGGCTATGGCTACACCTTC. This gives the protein CASMMTSGYGYTF. The V call is TRBV6-5, the J call TRBJ1-2, with D hard to call. Trimming cost V 7 bases and J 4 bases, with 13 bases left between them. Germline V CDR1 and CDR2: MNHEY, SVGAGI. This CDR3 has 13 amino acids.